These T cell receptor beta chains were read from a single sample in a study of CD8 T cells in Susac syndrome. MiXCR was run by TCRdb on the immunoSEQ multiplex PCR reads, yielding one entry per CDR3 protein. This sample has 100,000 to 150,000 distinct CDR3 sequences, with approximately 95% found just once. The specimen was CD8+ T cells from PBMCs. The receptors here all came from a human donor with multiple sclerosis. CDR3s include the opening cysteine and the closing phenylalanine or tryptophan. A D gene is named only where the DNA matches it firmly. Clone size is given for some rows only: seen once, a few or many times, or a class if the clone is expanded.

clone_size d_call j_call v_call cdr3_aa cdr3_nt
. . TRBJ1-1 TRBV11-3 CASSPTRWTEAFF TGTGCCAGCAGCCCCACACGGTGGACTGAAGCTTTCTTT
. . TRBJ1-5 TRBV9 CASSPGPREGQPQHF TGTGCCAGCAGCCCAGGCCCCAGGGAGGGTCAGCCCCAGCATTTT
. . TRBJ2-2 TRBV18 CASALPGEDTGELFF TGTGCCAGCGCCCTTCCGGGTGAGGACACCGGGGAGCTGTTTTTT
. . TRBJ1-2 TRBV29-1 CSARNRRGYTF TGCAGCGCCCGAAACAGGAGGGGCTACACCTTC
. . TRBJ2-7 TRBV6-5 CATGPLYEQYF TGTGCCACAGGACCCCTCTACGAGCAGTACTTC
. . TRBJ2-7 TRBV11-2 CASSLAGYGGEQYF TGTGCCAGCAGCCTGGCAGGGTACGGAGGCGAGCAGTACTTC
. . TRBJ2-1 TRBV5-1 CASSIRDWRIYNEQFF TGCGCCAGCAGCATACGGGACTGGCGGATCTACAATGAGCAGTTCTTC
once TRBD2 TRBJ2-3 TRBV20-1 CSARDYRTDTQYF TGCAGTGCGAGGGACTACCGCACAGATACGCAGTATTTT
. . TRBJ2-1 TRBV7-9 CASSLYRTENNEQFF TGTGCCAGCAGCTTATATAGGACAGAGAACAATGAGCAGTTCTTC
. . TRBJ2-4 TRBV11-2 CASSLDVGRGENIQYF TGTGCCAGCAGCTTAGATGTCGGTCGAGGGGAGAACATTCAGTACTTC
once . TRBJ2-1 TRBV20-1 CSARGGFSSYNEQFF TGCAGTGCTAGAGGGGGGTTTAGCTCCTACAATGAGCAGTTCTTC
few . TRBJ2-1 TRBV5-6 CASSLVADNEQFF TGTGCCAGCAGCTTGGTGGCGGACAATGAGCAGTTCTTC
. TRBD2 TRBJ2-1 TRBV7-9 CASPPGLAGAGDEQFF TGTGCCAGCCCTCCAGGACTAGCGGGAGCAGGCGATGAGCAGTTCTTC
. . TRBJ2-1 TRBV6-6 CASSYVGHLYNEQFF TGTGCCAGCAGTTACGTCGGGCATCTTTACAATGAGCAGTTCTTC
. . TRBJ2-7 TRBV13 CASSPQHRAYEQYF TGTGCCAGCAGCCCCCAGCACAGGGCTTACGAGCAGTACTTC
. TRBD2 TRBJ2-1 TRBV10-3 CAITASGRGNNEQFF TGTGCCATCACTGCTAGCGGGAGGGGCAACAATGAGCAGTTCTTC
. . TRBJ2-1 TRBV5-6 CASSLSSAPYNEQFF TGTGCCAGCAGCTTGTCGTCCGCCCCCTACAATGAGCAGTTCTTC
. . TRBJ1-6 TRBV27 CASSLGGQGGSPLHF TGTGCCAGCAGTTTGGGGGGGCAGGGAGGTTCACCCCTCCACTTT
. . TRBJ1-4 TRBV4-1 CASSQDLGGEKLFF TGCGCCAGCAGCCAAGATCTGGGTGGGGAAAAACTGTTTTTT
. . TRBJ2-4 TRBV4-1 CASRGPGAAKNIQYF TGCGCCAGCAGGGGCCCGGGGGCTGCCAAAAACATTCAGTACTTC
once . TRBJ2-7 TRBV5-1 CASSQGPRTTYEQYF TGCGCCAGCAGCCAGGGACCCCGAACAACCTACGAGCAGTACTTC
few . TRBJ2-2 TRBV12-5 CASGLRQTNTGELFF TGTGCTAGTGGTCTCAGACAGACGAACACCGGGGAGCTGTTTTTT
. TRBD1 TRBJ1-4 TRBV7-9 CASSADRENEKLFF TGTGCCAGCAGCGCGGACAGGGAGAATGAAAAACTGTTTTTT
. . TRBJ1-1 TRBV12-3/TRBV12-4 CASSSGGPRGEAFF TGTGCCAGCAGTTCTGGTGGGCCAAGAGGTGAAGCTTTCTTT
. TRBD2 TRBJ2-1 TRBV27 CASSSGTSGRSEQFF TGTGCCAGCAGTTCCGGGACTAGCGGGAGGAGTGAGCAGTTCTTC
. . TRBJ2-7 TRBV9 CASSGTYDYEQYF TGTGCCAGCAGCGGGACATACGACTACGAGCAGTACTTC
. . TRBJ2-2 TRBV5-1 CASSPEGTSNTGELFF TGCGCCAGCAGCCCGGAAGGGACCTCGAACACCGGGGAGCTGTTTTTT
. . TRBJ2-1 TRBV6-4 CASSDSIQNEQFF TGTGCCAGCAGTGACTCGATACAGAATGAGCAGTTCTTC
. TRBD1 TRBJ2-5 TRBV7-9 CASRAGQGTLETQYF TGTGCCAGCAGGGCGGGACAGGGAACTTTGGAGACCCAGTACTTC
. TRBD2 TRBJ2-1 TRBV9 CASSVTGTSGPREQFF TGTGCCAGCAGCGTCACCGGGACTAGCGGGCCCAGGGAGCAGTTCTTC
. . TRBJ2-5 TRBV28 CASSHSLPQYF TGTGCCAGCAGTCATAGCCTTCCCCAGTACTTC
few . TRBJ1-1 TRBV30 CAWIENFEAFF TGTGCCTGGATCGAAAATTTTGAAGCTTTCTTT
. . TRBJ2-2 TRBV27 CASSPNWAGELFF TGTGCCAGCAGTCCCAATTGGGCCGGGGAGCTGTTTTTT
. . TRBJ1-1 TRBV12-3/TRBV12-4 CASGINRAEAFF TGTGCCAGCGGAATAAACAGGGCTGAAGCTTTCTTT
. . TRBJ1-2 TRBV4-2 CASSQKKSANYGYTF TGTGCCAGCAGCCAAAAAAAGAGTGCTAACTATGGCTACACCTTC
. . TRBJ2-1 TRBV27 CASSYSNYNEQFF TGTGCCAGCAGTTACAGTAACTACAATGAGCAGTTCTTC
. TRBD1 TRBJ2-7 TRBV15 CATSRLPQGQSRYEQYF TGTGCCACCAGCAGATTACCCCAGGGACAGTCCCGCTACGAGCAGTACTTC
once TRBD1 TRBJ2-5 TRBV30 CAWGPGTGVGETQYF TGTGCCTGGGGCCCCGGGACAGGGGTTGGGGAGACCCAGTACTTC
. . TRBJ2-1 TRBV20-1 CSARAGRLDFGGSYNEQFF TGCAGTGCTAGAGCTGGGCGATTAGACTTTGGGGGCTCCTACAATGAGCAGTTCTTC
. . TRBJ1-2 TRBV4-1 CASSQGRSSNYGYTF TGCGCCAGCAGCCAAGGACGGTCCTCTAACTATGGCTACACCTTC
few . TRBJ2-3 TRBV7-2 CASSTTTPPDTQYF TGTGCCAGCAGCACAACGACCCCCCCAGATACGCAGTATTTT
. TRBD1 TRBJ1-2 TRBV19 CASSMGTGNYGYTF TGTGCCAGTAGTATGGGGACAGGGAACTATGGCTACACCTTC
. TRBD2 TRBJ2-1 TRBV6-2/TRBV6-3 CASSSGLAMHEQFF TGTGCCAGCAGTTCGGGACTAGCGATGCATGAGCAGTTCTTC
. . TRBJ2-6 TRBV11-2 CASSHRRISGANVLTF TGTGCCAGCAGCCACCGAAGGATCTCTGGGGCCAACGTCCTGACTTTC
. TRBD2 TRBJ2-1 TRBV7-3 CASSLVRGEYNEQFF TGTGCCAGCAGCTTAGTTCGGGGGGAATACAATGAGCAGTTCTTC
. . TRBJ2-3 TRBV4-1 CASSQVASSATDTQYF TGCGCCAGCAGCCAAGTAGCCAGCTCTGCCACAGATACGCAGTATTTT
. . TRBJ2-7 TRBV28 CASSVRGEQYF TGTGCCAGCAGTGTCAGGGGCGAGCAGTACTTC
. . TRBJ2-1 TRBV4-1 CASSQPRQGSGEQFF TGCGCCAGCAGCCAACCACGCCAGGGCTCGGGGGAGCAGTTCTTC
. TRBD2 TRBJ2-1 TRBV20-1 CSARPATSGDNEQFF TGCAGTGCTCGACCGGCGACTAGCGGTGACAATGAGCAGTTCTTC
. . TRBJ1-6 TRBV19 CASSIVTKNNSPLHF TGTGCCAGTAGTATTGTTACCAAGAACAATTCACCCCTCCACTTT
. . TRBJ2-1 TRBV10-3 CATGFGHEQFF TGTGCCACAGGGTTCGGTCATGAGCAGTTCTTC
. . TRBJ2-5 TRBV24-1 CATSDFGIQEAQYF TGTGCCACCAGTGATTTTGGTATTCAAGAGGCCCAGTACTTC
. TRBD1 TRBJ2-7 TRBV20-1 CSARETGQGLYEQYF TGCAGTGCTAGGGAAACGGGACAGGGTTTGTACGAGCAGTACTTC
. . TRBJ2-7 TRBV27 CASSAGSSYEQYF TGTGCCAGCAGTGCGGGTAGCTCCTACGAGCAGTACTTC
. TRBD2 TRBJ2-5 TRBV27 CASSLFLAGVETQYF TGTGCCAGCAGTTTATTTCTAGCGGGAGTGGAGACCCAGTACTTC
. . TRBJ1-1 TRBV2 CASKGPEAFF TGTGCCAGCAAAGGACCCGAAGCTTTCTTT
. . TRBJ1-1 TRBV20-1 CSARVSTEAFF TGCAGTGCTAGAGTGAGCACTGAAGCTTTCTTT